Described below is a single TCR beta chain sequence and its context. Profiling relied on immunoSEQ multiplex PCR, and the TCRdb table lists in-frame clones only, not all of them. Of hundreds of thousands of clones in the sample, around nine tenths were seen once. The treatment denotes: roughly 19 received Ad26.COV2.S at low or high dose, single or two shots; several received placebo; per-sample allocation not given. Sampling was done on day 63 after the first vaccine or placebo injection. This sample stems from a study of Ad26.COV2.S vaccination and SARS-CoV-2 variants. V lost 0 bases to trimming and J lost 6 bases, with 9 bases between them. CDR3 length: 14 amino acids. Looked up from germline, CDR1 is SGDLS and CDR2 is YYNGEE.

The clonotype was recovered from a person between 18 and 65 years old who received the Ad26.COV2.S COVID-19 vaccine or a placebo. The sequences come from peripheral blood, collected in a trial of Ad26.COV2.S vaccine versus placebo. The chain carries TRBV9 and TRBJ2-2; D remains unclear. The CDR3 protein is CASSVDGPAGELFF. The CDR3 DNA is TGTGCCAGCAGCGTAGATGGTCCCGCCGGGGAGCTGTTTTTT.